These 14 T cell receptor beta chains originate from one sample sequenced in a study of memory CD4+ T cells and cytomegalovirus serostatus (dated by TCRdb to about 2019). Single viable CD3+CD4+CD8-CD45RO+ cells were sorted as memory CD4+ T cells on a FACSAria II. Library creation used the immunoSEQ multiplex PCR assay. The table comes from immuneACCESS by way of TCRdb, which keeps in-frame sequences with V and J called. Part of the clones is missing from these tables; in studies checked, under half for an unresolved V gene and the rest for unknown reasons. Across this sample there are around 54,000 clones, with 75% to 85% seen only once. Of the sample, about 0.64% is held by the ten largest clones. Sample: memory CD4+ T cells from blood. The origin of the receptors is an adult in good health and CMV-seronegative.

The chain is built from TRBV6-5 and TRBJ2-5; TRBD1 matches 10 bases. The CDR3 has 13 residues. V shed 8 bases, J shed 2 bases, and the junction held 2 bases outside the gene matches. The germline gives CDR1 MNHEY, CDR2 SVGAGI. CDR3 DNA: TGTGCCAGCCAGGACAGGGGGCAAGAGACCCAGTACTTC. Protein: CASQDRGQETQYF.

The gene calls are TRBV9 and TRBJ2-5; D is undetermined. Trimming pared 2 bases from V and 0 bases from J, leaving 8 bases between. The CDR3 length is 14 residues. Germline values: CDR1 SGDLS, CDR2 YYNGEE. This CDR3 is CASSVRSDQETQYF. The DNA for the CDR3 is TGTGCCAGCAGCGTGAGGTCAGACCAAGAGACCCAGTACTTC.

This chain connects TRBV10-1 to TRBJ2-1; no definite D call. The CDR3 length is 12 residues. Between the trimmed V and J ends, which lost 5 bases and 5 bases, there was a span of 7 bases. Looked up from germline, CDR1 is WNHNN and CDR2 is SYGVQD (reference sequence). The CDR3 loop reads CASSRRDNEQFF. In nucleotides, the CDR3 is TGCGCCAGCAGTCGAAGGGACAATGAGCAGTTCTTC.

This chain uses TRBV7-2 with TRBJ2-7; no definite D call. This CDR3 is 15 amino acids long. The germline gives CDR1 SGHTA, CDR2 FQGNSA. Trimming took 5 bases from V and 3 from J, leaving 17 bases between them. CDR3 protein: CASSPNPIRYYEQYF. The CDR3 DNA reads TGTGCCAGCAGCCCAAACCCGATACGGTACTACGAGCAGTACTTC.

The chain recombines TRBV18 with TRBJ2-2; D gene unclear. Germline loops: CDR1 KGHSH, CDR2 LQKENI. Trimming took 5 bases from V and 8 from J, leaving 12 bases between them. CDR3 length: 13 residues. The CDR3 DNA sequence: TGTGCCAGCTCAGTCCCAAAGGCGGGGGAGCTGTTTTTT. Protein: CASSVPKAGELFF.

This clone was detected only once. The rearrangement joins TRBV11-2 to TRBJ2-2; 8 nucleotides line up with TRBD2. Germline V gene data show CDR1 as SGHAT and CDR2 as FQNNGV. This CDR3 is built from 16 residues. V was clipped by 2 bases and J by 5 bases; unmatched bases: 7. The CDR3 region is CASSLSAGGDTGELFF. For the CDR3, the DNA is TGTGCCAGCAGCTTAAGCGCGGGGGGTGATACCGGGGAGCTGTTTTTT.

The chain recombines TRBV28 with TRBJ1-5; 8 bases fit TRBD1. V lost 3 bases and J lost 2; bases outside the gene matches: 6. Germline lookup yields CDR1 MDHEN and CDR2 SYDVKM. The CDR3 loop spans 16 amino acids. The CDR3 DNA follows: TGTGCCAGCAGTTTCTGGACAGGGTCAGGCAATCAGCCCCAGCATTTT. Translated, it gives CASSFWTGSGNQPQHF.

The chain carries TRBV4-1 and TRBJ1-4, with TRBD1 matching 8 bases. The CDR3 covers 18 residues. The germline CDR1 and CDR2 sequences are MGHRA and YSYEKL. V was pared by 3 bases and J by 7 bases, with 16 bases of the junction left unmatched. CDR3 protein: CASSHGGTGPQGSEKLFF. The CDR3 region has the DNA TGCGCCAGCAGCCACGGAGGGACAGGCCCTCAAGGTAGTGAAAAACTGTTTTTT.

This clone was found once. The chain links TRBV5-1 to TRBJ1-1; D ambiguous. Deletions cut 4 bases from V and 1 base from J, with 8 bases between. CDR3 length: 13 residues. CDR1 is SGHRS and CDR2 is YFSETQ in the germline V gene. CDR3 region: CASSEGPNTEAFF. The CDR3 DNA reads as TGCGCCAGCAGCGAAGGGCCGAACACTGAAGCTTTCTTT.

The genes are TRBV7-2 and TRBJ2-1; D is perhaps TRBD1 or TRBD2 (5 bases each). The CDR3 runs 13 residues. CDR1 is SGHTA, CDR2 FQGNSA, per germline. Trimming removed 4 bases from V and 5 bases from J, with 9 bases in between. The CDR3 sequence is CASSWGPNNEQFF. CDR3 nucleotides: TGTGCCAGCAGCTGGGGACCCAACAATGAGCAGTTCTTC.

The chain recombines TRBV19 with TRBJ2-1, with 10 bases lining up with TRBD2. This CDR3 is built from 14 residues. V gave up 9 bases and J gave up 6 bases; unmatched junction bases: 8. The germline V gene encodes CDR1 LNHDA and CDR2 SQIVND (reference sequence). The chain's CDR3 is CASLAGAGFNEQFF. The CDR3 DNA reads TGTGCCAGCCTAGCGGGAGCAGGGTTCAATGAGCAGTTCTTC.

The chain uses TRBV18 and TRBJ2-7; no reliable D call. Between the trimmed V and J ends, which lost 8 bases and 4 bases, there was a span of 15 bases. Germline V gene lookup returns CDR1 KGHSH and CDR2 LQKENI. The CDR3 has 13 amino acids. The CDR3 is CASTPEPGYEQYF. CDR3 nucleotides: TGTGCCAGCACGCCCGAACCCGGGTACGAGCAGTACTTC. Full variable domain (outside the CDR3, taken from reference TRBV18 and TRBJ2-7): NAGVMQNPRHLVRRRGQEARLRCSPMKGHSHVYWYRQLPEEGLKFMVYLQKENIIDESGMPKERFSAEFPKEGPSILRIQQVVRGDSAAYFCASTPEPGYEQYFGPGTRLTVT.

The J gene is TRBJ1-3, the V gene TRBV7-9, with 8 bases aligning to TRBD1. From germline, CDR1 is SEHNR and CDR2 FQNEAQ (reference sequence). CDR3 length: 16 amino acids. V was pared by 5 bases and J by 3 bases, with 9 bases of the junction left unmatched. The CDR3 sequence is CASSPRDRLGGNTIYF. The CDR3 DNA follows: TGTGCCAGCAGCCCAAGGGACAGGCTGGGTGGAAACACCATATATTTT.

The chain recombines TRBV5-4 with TRBJ1-1, with D maybe TRBD1 (5 bases). CDR3 length: 14 residues. With 3 bases removed from V and 2 bases from J, the gap between germline ends came to 11 bases. Germline V gene sequence: CDR1 SGHNT, CDR2 YYREEE (reference sequence). The CDR3 DNA follows: TGTGCCAGCAGCTGGGGACTGATAAACACTGAAGCTTTCTTT. Translated: CASSWGLINTEAFF. Filled out from reference TRBV5-4 and TRBJ1-1, the complete variable domain reads ETGVTQSPTHLIKTRGQQVTLRCSSQSGHNTVSWYQQALGQGPQFIFQYYREEENGRGNFPPRFSGLQFPNYSSELNVNALELDDSALYLCASSWGLINTEAFFGQGTRLTVV.